The rows below give T cell receptor beta chains drawn from one sample of a study of blood T cell repertoires in COVID-19. Libraries were prepared by immunoSEQ multiplex PCR; TCRdb keeps only in-frame clonotypes and omits some of them. The data hold about 350,000 clones, with about 92% observed a single time. The material sequenced was peripheral blood. The receptors were gathered from a woman aged 60 to 75 with COVID-19, enrolled during active disease. Each CDR3 is given with its conserved first and last residue. A D gene is named only where the DNA matches it firmly. Expanded clones get a size class; other rows say once, few or many, or leave the size out.

>15|TRBV27|.|TRBJ1-2|.
TGTGCCAGCAGTTTATATTCGGGGGGCGCGGGTGGCTACACCTTC
CASSLYSGGAGGYTF
>15|TRBV7-9|TRBD1|TRBJ1-6|.
TGTGCCAGCAGCTCGGGGACAGGGTATAATTCACCCCTCCACTTT
CASSSGTGYNSPLHF
>16|TRBV5-5|.|TRBJ1-3|.
TGTGCCAGCAGCCCGGTGGTGGGGGCGTATGGAAACACCATATATTTT
CASSPVVGAYGNTIYF
>16|TRBV12-5|TRBD2|TRBJ2-7|.
TGTGCTAGTGGTTTGCCTAGCGGGGAACCTCTCTACGAGCAGTACTTC
CASGLPSGEPLYEQYF
>15|TRBV7-2|TRBD2|TRBJ2-1|.
TGTGCCAGCAGCTTAGCTAGCGGGGTGGGCAATGAGCAGTTCTTC
CASSLASGVGNEQFF
>14|TRBV5-1|TRBD2|TRBJ2-5|.
TGCGCCAGCAGTGGCGGGGGGGTGCAAGAGACCCAGTACTTC
CASSGGGVQETQYF
>17|TRBV19|.|TRBJ2-2|.
TGTGCCAGTAGTATAGTGAGGGGGAGCTGGGACACCGGGGAGCTGTTTTTT
CASSIVRGSWDTGELFF
>17|TRBV7-8|TRBD1|TRBJ2-7|.
TGTGCCAGCACCCTAGGGCGTAGGGCCCAGGGGGTTTACGAGCAGTACTTC
CASTLGRRAQGVYEQYF
>15|TRBV5-1|TRBD2|TRBJ2-1|.
TGCGCCAGCAGCTTGCAACTAGCGGGGGGCAATGAGCAGTTCTTC
CASSLQLAGGNEQFF
>15|TRBV7-3|.|TRBJ2-3|.
TGTGCCAGCAGCTTAACGTTAAGAGACACAGATACGCAGTATTTT
CASSLTLRDTDTQYF
>12|TRBV12-3/TRBV12-4|.|TRBJ2-7|once
TGTGCCAGCAGTCCCGGGATCTACGAGCAGTACTTC
CASSPGIYEQYF
>14|TRBV5-6|TRBD1|TRBJ1-1|.
TGTGCCAGCAGCCAGGGACAGCCGAACACTGAAGCTTTCTTT
CASSQGQPNTEAFF
>18|TRBV28|.|TRBJ1-2|.
TGTGCCAGCAGTCCCCCCCCCGGGACGGACTATTTTTCTGATGGCTACACCTTC
CASSPPPGTDYFSDGYTF
>13|TRBV4-1|.|TRBJ1-2|.
TGCGCCAGCAGCCATACTATAAACTATGGCTACACCTTC
CASSHTINYGYTF
>16|TRBV7-3|.|TRBJ2-2|.
TGTGCCAGCAGCCTAGGGACACTAGGGGCCACCGGGGAGCTGTTTTTT
CASSLGTLGATGELFF
>16|TRBV7-9|.|TRBJ1-6|few
TGTGCCAGCAGCTCTAGCGGACAGAGCAGAGATTCACCCCTCCACTTT
CASSSSGQSRDSPLHF
>13|TRBV4-2|.|TRBJ1-2|.
TGTGCCAGCAGCCAAGATCTTGCGGATGGCTACACCTTC
CASSQDLADGYTF
>13|TRBV12-3/TRBV12-4|.|TRBJ1-6|.
TGTGCCAGCAGATGGGGGGGTTACTCACCCCTCCACTTT
CASRWGGYSPLHF
>11|TRBV11-3|.|TRBJ2-1|.
TGTGCCAGCAGCTGGGGGGATGAGCAGTTCTTC
CASSWGDEQFF
>16|TRBV9|TRBD1|TRBJ1-1|.
TGTGCCAGCAGCGTAGATTGGGACAGCCCGAACACTGAAGCTTTCTTT
CASSVDWDSPNTEAFF
>13|TRBV7-2|TRBD1|TRBJ1-1|.
TGTGCCAGCAGGGGACAGCATAACACTGAAGCTTTCTTT
CASRGQHNTEAFF
>15|TRBV7-3|.|TRBJ2-6|.
TGTGCCAGCAGCCCACAGAACTCTGGGGCCAACGTCCTGACTTTC
CASSPQNSGANVLTF
>12|TRBV11-3|.|TRBJ2-3|.
TGTGCCAGCAGCCGCGGGTCAGATACGCAGTATTTT
CASSRGSDTQYF
>14|TRBV7-2|TRBD1|TRBJ1-2|.
TGTGCCAGCAGCCCAAGACAGGGGAACTATGGCTACACCTTC
CASSPRQGNYGYTF
>17|TRBV19|.|TRBJ2-2|.
TGTGCCAGTAGTGCTGGATACGGACAGCAGAACACCGGGGAGCTGTTTTTT
CASSAGYGQQNTGELFF
>13|TRBV3-1/TRBV3-2|.|TRBJ2-3|.
TGTGCCAGCAGCCCAAGAGAGGCTCGAGCGCAGTATTTT
CASSPREARAQYF
>14|TRBV6-1|.|TRBJ2-7|many
TGTGCCAGCAGTGAAGAAGAGGGAATAAGCGAGCAGTACTTC
CASSEEEGISEQYF
>15|TRBV11-2|.|TRBJ1-2|.
TGTGCCAGCAGCCCCCGCCTGGAGCCTGTCTATGGCTACACCTTC
CASSPRLEPVYGYTF
>15|TRBV7-2|.|TRBJ1-5|.
TGTGCCAGCAGCCCCCGTGCCACTCTTATACAGCCCCAGCATTTT
CASSPRATLIQPQHF
>11|TRBV29-1|TRBD1|TRBJ1-1|.
TGCAGCGGGACAGGGCTCGGTGAAGCTTTCTTT
CSGTGLGEAFF
>13|TRBV3-1/TRBV3-2|TRBD1|TRBJ2-1|.
TGTGCCAGCAGCCCCAGGGGGCTCAATGAGCAGTTCTTC
CASSPRGLNEQFF
>15|TRBV19|TRBD1|TRBJ1-2|.
TGTGCCAGTAGTAGGACGACCGGGACAGATCTGGGCTACACCTTC
CASSRTTGTDLGYTF
>16|TRBV4-1|TRBD1|TRBJ1-5|.
TGCGCCAGCAGCCAAGATAAGGGGGCTGGCAATCAGCCCCAGCATTTT
CASSQDKGAGNQPQHF
>17|TRBV18|TRBD1|TRBJ1-1|.
TGTGCCAGCTCACCGCCCGGGACAGGGGGCCCGGCCACTGAAGCTTTCTTT
CASSPPGTGGPATEAFF
>13|TRBV28|.|TRBJ1-5|.
TGTGCCAGCAGCCCCCCTTCTGTGACACTCCAGCATTTT
CASSPPSVTLQHF
>14|TRBV6-5|.|TRBJ2-7|few
TGTGCCAGCAGGAACCCGGGACTTTCCTACGAGCAGTACTTC
CASRNPGLSYEQYF
>17|TRBV9|.|TRBJ1-1|once
TGTGCCAGCAGCGAGCCAATACACTTGACAGGGAACACTGAAGCTTTCTTT
CASSEPIHLTGNTEAFF
>14|TRBV10-3|.|TRBJ2-3|.
TGTGCCATCAGTGCCTGGGGAGGAACAGATACGCAGTATTTT
CAISAWGGTDTQYF
>14|TRBV11-3|TRBD2|TRBJ2-3|.
TGTGCCAGCAGCCCTACTAGCGGGGGAGATACGCAGTATTTT
CASSPTSGGDTQYF
>15|TRBV28|.|TRBJ2-4|.
TGTGCCAGCAGCGTCCTGCGGGGTCACAAAAACATTCAGTACTTC
CASSVLRGHKNIQYF
>18|TRBV5-4|TRBD2|TRBJ2-1|.
TGTGCCAGCAGCCCTGGGACTAGCGGGGTCCCGTCCTACAATGAGCAGTTCTTC
CASSPGTSGVPSYNEQFF
>13|TRBV18|.|TRBJ1-1|once
TGTGCCAGCTCACCAATCATGAACACTGAAGCTTTCTTT
CASSPIMNTEAFF
>12|TRBV6-5|.|TRBJ2-1|.
TGTGCCAGCAGCCCGAGCAGGAATGAGCAGTTCTTC
CASSPSRNEQFF